The rows below give T cell receptor beta chains drawn from one sample of a study of shared clonotypes between healthy human individuals. The table came from immunoSEQ multiplex PCR; TCRdb's copy has only in-frame clones and leaves some out. The sample lists 330,000 or so clones, less than 85% occurring once. The source material was memory CD4+ T cells sorted from blood. These TCRs come from a man younger than 40 in good health. Both conserved end residues are part of each CDR3.

v_gene,j_gene,CDR3aa
TRBV5-6,TRBJ2-1,CASRYQGAYNEQFF
TRBV7-8,TRBJ1-2,CASSLARVGYTF
TRBV4-2,TRBJ2-6,CASSQVMPPALFGANVLTF
TRBV2,TRBJ1-2,CASSESGGYTF
TRBV5-5,TRBJ2-7,CASSSGTGLSYEQYF
TRBV5-1,TRBJ2-2,CASSVGQGNTGELFF
TRBV5-6,TRBJ2-3,CASSPGLGDTQYF
TRBV28,TRBJ1-2,CASSLKVLPDYGYTF
TRBV10-1,TRBJ2-3,CASSPRLAASTDTQYF
TRBV18,TRBJ2-2,CASSPATLPPGELFF
TRBV2,TRBJ2-4,CASSPWAENIQYF
TRBV7-8,TRBJ2-1,CASSPRGSGSGNEQFF
TRBV4-2,TRBJ1-6,CASSQDGGRTYNSPLHF
TRBV18,TRBJ1-4,CASSPSEQDGLFF
TRBV7-2,TRBJ1-1,CASSPRGNLNTEAFF
TRBV19,TRBJ1-5,CASSIHNGGINQPQHF
TRBV29-1,TRBJ2-4,CSVEAGGQNIQYF
TRBV10-3,TRBJ1-4,CAISVSGGVEKLFF
TRBV18,TRBJ2-5,CASSPPRTDNGETQYF
TRBV5-5,TRBJ2-3,CASSLVGGRGTDTQYF
TRBV7-2,TRBJ2-2,CASSLSFGANTGELFF
TRBV19,TRBJ2-1,CASTSRTSGRSYNEQFF
TRBV14,TRBJ2-7,CASSRAVSYEQYF
TRBV5-8,TRBJ1-4,CASSPGQYSNEKLFF
TRBV9,TRBJ2-1,CASSPRTSGYNEQFF
TRBV19,TRBJ1-1,CASSFDRDTEAFF
TRBV5-1,TRBJ2-3,CASSKSVKTDTQYF
TRBV11-2,TRBJ2-3,CASSSYGGGYRVTDTQYF
TRBV4-1,TRBJ2-2,CASSYIAGDGSGELFF
TRBV29-1,TRBJ1-2,CSVDRGGDSYTF
TRBV5-1,TRBJ1-1,CASSIGTDTEAFF
TRBV27,TRBJ2-7,CASRREGFGGYEQYF
TRBV5-1,TRBJ2-3,CASSALAPGQTSTDTQYF
TRBV4-2,TRBJ2-1,CASSSPGTDEQFF
TRBV5-1,TRBJ2-7,CASSTLPPGGGSYEQYF
TRBV2,TRBJ2-7,CASSVTGTSYEQYF
TRBV29-1,TRBJ2-2,CSVALGWDTGELFF
TRBV6-5,TRBJ1-3,CASSSVSGNTIYF
TRBV7-2,TRBJ2-5,CASSLAAGAGQETQYF
TRBV5-4,TRBJ2-7,CASSLIGTGSFRYEQYF
TRBV6-1,TRBJ1-5,CASSSNQPQHF
TRBV6-4,TRBJ2-1,CASSGRTGGREQFF
TRBV11-2,TRBJ2-7,CASSLGAFGDSSYEQYF
TRBV9,TRBJ2-1,CASSVAGDEYNEQFF
TRBV7-4,TRBJ2-3,CASSFLGRSTDTQYF
TRBV27,TRBJ2-1,CASSFRGFGVEQFF
TRBV5-1,TRBJ2-7,CASSPTTGQAYEQYF
TRBV10-1,TRBJ2-7,CASSESLIQNEQYF
TRBV6-1,TRBJ2-3,CASSASGIPGTDTQYF
TRBV30,TRBJ2-7,CACITGAKKYF